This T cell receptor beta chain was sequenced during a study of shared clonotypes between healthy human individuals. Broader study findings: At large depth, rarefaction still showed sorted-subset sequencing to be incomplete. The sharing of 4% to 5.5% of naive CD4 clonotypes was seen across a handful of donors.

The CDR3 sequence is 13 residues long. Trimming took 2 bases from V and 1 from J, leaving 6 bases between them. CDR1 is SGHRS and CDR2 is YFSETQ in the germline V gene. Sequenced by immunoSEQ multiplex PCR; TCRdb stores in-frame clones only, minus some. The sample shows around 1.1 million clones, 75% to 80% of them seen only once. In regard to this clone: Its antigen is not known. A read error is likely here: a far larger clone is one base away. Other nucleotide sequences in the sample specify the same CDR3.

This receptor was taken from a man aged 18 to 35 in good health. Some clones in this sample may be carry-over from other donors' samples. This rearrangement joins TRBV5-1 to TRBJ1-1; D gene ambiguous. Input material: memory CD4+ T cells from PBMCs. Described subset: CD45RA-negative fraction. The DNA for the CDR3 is TGCGCCAGCAGCTTTGCTGGGAACACTGAAGCTTTCTTT. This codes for CASSFAGNTEAFF.